This TCR beta chain was documented in a study of CD8+ T cells in alopecia areata. Treatment here: oral pan-JAK inhibitor, 5-10 mg twice daily. TCR sequencing used cDNA made by reverse transcription of extracted RNA. Clones were read by immunoSEQ multiplex PCR, and TCRdb kept only the in-frame ones, dropping some. In the table there are fewer than 250,000 clones, around two fifths of which are singletons. Trimming left V 0 bases short and J 8 bases short, with 14 bases between. The V gene's germline CDR1 is SGHRS and CDR2 YFSETQ. CDR3 length: 15 residues. The V call is TRBV5-1, the J call TRBJ1-4; possible D gene TRBD1, 6 bases. The receptor comes from a human donor with alopecia areata. The source material was CD4+ T cells sorted from blood, sampled at approximately week 39, from a patient treated with tofacitinib. The CDR3 coding sequence is TGCGCCAGCAGCTTGGACCGGGACACCAACGAAAAACTGTTTTTT. It translates to CASSLDRDTNEKLFF.